Listed here is a single T cell receptor (beta chain). The antigen is not known. One base away lies a much larger clone, so this may be a sequencing read error. This sample is drawn from a study of human T cells and chemical hapten exposure. Findings of the study overall: Patch test score was positively correlated with the counts of TCRs that had expanded at PT1. Expanded TCRs were compared with controls, and the expanded TCRs formed significantly more large CDR3 similarity clusters.

Documented time point: patch test 1, 2 weeks after DPC sensitization. Regarding treatment: therapeutic diphenylcyclopropenone sensitization with weekly scalp DPC. TCRdb reanalysed the RACE reads using MiXCR and keeps one entry per CDR3 protein. This sample carries roughly 360,000 distinct CDR3 sequences, 4% to 5.5% of them seen once, and the ten largest clones take roughly 2.4%. The ends were cut back, 0 bases at V and 6 bases at J, with 3 bases in the middle. The CDR3 is made up of 12 amino acids. Germline CDR1 and CDR2: SEHNR and FQNEAQ (reference sequence). The sequence derives from a woman in her forties or fifties with alopecia areata. Some clones in this sample may be carry-over from other donors' samples. The starting material was whole blood, obtained in connection with sensitization to the hapten diphenylcyclopropenone (DPC). The chain has TRBV7-9 and TRBJ1-5; no clear D gene. The CDR3 DNA reads as TGTGCCAGCAGCTTAGCCATTCAGCCCCAGCATTTT. This gives the protein CASSLAIQPQHF.